The 24 T cell receptor beta chains presented below share a single source sample, sequenced in a study of OX40 agonist ivuxolimab in advanced cancers. Measured with immunoSEQ multiplex PCR; TCRdb has only the in-frame clones, and not every one. The table lists tens of thousands of clones, 75% to 90% of them singletons, with approximately 1.1% in the top ten. This specimen consisted of CD4+ or CD8+ T cells sorted from blood, obtained in a trial of the OX40 agonist ivuxolimab. The receptors stem from an adult with an advanced solid tumor such as melanoma, head and neck, liver or kidney cancer.

J is TRBJ1-2 and V is TRBV14; D might be TRBD1 (5 bases). V shed 0 bases and J shed 5 bases, with 13 bases lying between them. In germline, CDR1 is SGHDN, CDR2 FVKESK. The CDR3 is made up of 15 amino acids. The CDR3 protein is CASSQDGASAYGYTF. The CDR3 coding sequence is TGTGCCAGCAGCCAAGATGGGGCGTCAGCTTATGGCTACACCTTC.

V and J are TRBV14 and TRBJ2-1, with D perhaps TRBD2 (5 bases). The germline V gene has CDR1 SGHDN and CDR2 FVKESK. The V and J ends lost 1 base and 0 bases respectively, with 10 bases between them. This CDR3 comprises 16 residues. CDR3 sequence: CASSQVAGDSYNEQFF. The DNA of the CDR3 is TGTGCCAGCAGCCAAGTTGCGGGTGACTCCTACAATGAGCAGTTCTTC.

The chain couples TRBV11-2 to TRBJ2-3; D ambiguous. The CDR3 covers 15 residues. From germline, CDR1 is SGHAT and CDR2 FQNNGV. Trimming left V 3 bases short and J 0 bases short, with 10 bases between. The CDR3: CASSFGHSSTDTQYF. The CDR3 DNA sequence: TGTGCCAGCAGCTTCGGGCACTCTAGCACAGATACGCAGTATTTT. The full variable domain, completed using reference TRBV11-2 and TRBJ2-3, is EAGVAQSPRYKIIEKRQSVAFWCNPISGHATLYWYQQILGQGPKLLIQFQNNGVVDDSQLPKDRFSAERLKGVDSTLKIQPAKLEDSAVYLCASSFGHSSTDTQYFGPGTRLTVL.

The chain recombines TRBV18 with TRBJ2-1, with a weak D call TRBD1 (6 bases). Germline assignment: CDR1 KGHSH and CDR2 LQKENI. V was cut by 0 bases and J by 2 bases, with 11 bases left in between. This CDR3 contains 16 residues. This CDR3 reads CASSPPLDSTYNEQFF. For the CDR3, the DNA is TGTGCCAGCTCACCACCGCTGGACAGTACCTACAATGAGCAGTTCTTC.

The chain couples TRBV2 to TRBJ2-1; 7 bases line up with TRBD2. The CDR3 loop spans 14 amino acids. Germline V gene data show CDR1 as SNHLY and CDR2 as FYNNEI. V gave up 8 bases and J gave up 5 bases; unmatched junction bases: 9. The CDR3 region has the DNA TGTGCCAGCTCGTGGGGGGGACTAAACAATGAGCAGTTCTTC. The encoded protein is CASSWGGLNNEQFF.

This rearrangement joins TRBV5-1 to TRBJ2-2, with 11 bases fitting TRBD2. V dropped 0 bases and J dropped 3; count of bases not matched to a gene: 4. There are 17 residues in the CDR3. The germline V gene has CDR1 SGHRS and CDR2 YFSETQ. The chain's CDR3 is CASSLDSGRADTGELFF. Written as DNA, the CDR3 is TGCGCCAGCAGCTTGGATAGCGGGAGGGCAGACACCGGGGAGCTGTTTTTT.

The rearrangement uses TRBV15 and TRBJ2-1; 7 nucleotides line up with TRBD1. CDR1 and CDR2 from the germline V gene are LNHNV and YYDKDF (reference sequence). Unmatched junction bases numbered 11, after V lost 5 bases and J lost 7 bases. This CDR3 has 15 amino acids. This chain's CDR3 is CATSDRAKLSNEQFF. The CDR3, as DNA: TGTGCCACCAGCGACAGGGCGAAATTAAGTAATGAGCAGTTCTTC. Full variable domain (remainder filled in from reference TRBV15 and TRBJ2-1): DAMVIQNPRYQVTQFGKPVTLSCSQTLNHNVMYWYQQKSSQAPKLLFHYYDKDFNNEADTPDNFQSRRPNTSFCFLDIRSPGLGDTAMYLCATSDRAKLSNEQFFGPGTRLTVL.

DNA for the CDR3: TGTGCCAGCAGTGACTGGAATCAGCCCCAGCATTTT. This sequence encodes CASSDWNQPQHF. The chain combines TRBV2 with TRBJ1-5; no firm D call. Germline values: CDR1 SNHLY, CDR2 FYNNEI. With 3 bases removed from V and 4 bases from J, the gap between germline ends came to 4 bases. This CDR3 has 12 residues.

The genes are TRBV19 and TRBJ1-4; D is unresolved. Trimming cost V 3 bases and J 8 bases, with 10 bases left between them. Germline assignment: CDR1 LNHDA and CDR2 SQIVND (reference sequence). The CDR3 loop spans 13 amino acids. The CDR3 loop is CASSMMRGEKLFF. DNA for the CDR3: TGTGCCAGTAGTATGATGCGAGGGGAAAAACTGTTTTTT. Complete variable domain (other parts from reference TRBV19 and TRBJ1-4): DGGITQSPKYLFRKEGQNVTLSCEQNLNHDAMYWYRQDPGQGLRLIYYSQIVNDFQKGDIAEGYSVSREKKESFPLTVTSAQKNPTAFYLCASSMMRGEKLFFGSGTQLSVL.

The sample holds one count of this clone. The V gene is TRBV6-1, the J gene TRBJ2-5, with unresolved D. V lost 0 bases, J lost 3 bases, and 8 bases lay in between. The germline CDR1 and CDR2 sequences are MNHNS and SASEGT. The CDR3 contains 14 residues. The CDR3 nucleotides read TGTGCCAGCAGTGAAGCATCTGGGGAAGAGACCCAGTACTTC. Encoded protein: CASSEASGEETQYF.

The chain employs TRBV19 and TRBJ1-1; weak D call: TRBD1 (6 bases). Germline V gene sequence: CDR1 LNHDA, CDR2 SQIVND (reference sequence). The CDR3 is 13 residues long. Between the trimmed V and J ends, which lost 6 bases and 1 base, there was a span of 9 bases. CDR3 sequence: CASSADRNTEAFF. In DNA, the CDR3 is TGTGCCAGTAGCGCGGACAGGAACACTGAAGCTTTCTTT.

The chain links TRBV2 to TRBJ2-1; tentatively, D is TRBD2 (6 bases). Trimming shortened V by 4 bases and J by 9 bases, and 13 bases separated the two germline ends. CDR3 length: 13 amino acids. Looked up from germline, CDR1 is SNHLY and CDR2 is FYNNEI. The CDR3 region is CASSGGGGLEQFF. CDR3 DNA sequence: TGTGCCAGCAGTGGGGGCGGAGGGCTTGAGCAGTTCTTC.

The rearrangement uses TRBV30 and TRBJ1-6; D ambiguous. The CDR3 is made up of 13 amino acids. The germline CDR1 and CDR2 sequences are GTSNPN and SVGIG (reference sequence). V lost 1 base and J 8 bases, leaving 9 bases between the germline ends. Written as DNA, the CDR3 is TGTGCCTGGAGTGGCCAGGTGGATTCACCCCTCCACTTT. Residues: CAWSGQVDSPLHF.

The chain carries TRBV5-8 and TRBJ1-3, with D hard to call. V shed 4 bases and J shed 0 bases, with 14 bases lying between them. The CDR3 has 16 residues. Germline loops: CDR1 SGHTS, CDR2 YDEGEE. CDR3 loop: CASSEGLSVSGNTIYF. The CDR3 DNA reads TGTGCCAGCAGCGAGGGCCTTTCCGTCTCTGGAAACACCATATATTTT.

J is TRBJ2-2 and V is TRBV12-5; a possible D gene is TRBD2 (5 bases). Germline CDR1 LGHNT, CDR2 FRNRAP. Trimming stripped 5 bases from V and 2 bases from J, with 9 bases between. This CDR3 comprises 14 residues. CDR3 nucleotide sequence: TGTGCTAGTGGTATCCGACTAAACACCGGGGAGCTGTTTTTT. This codes for CASGIRLNTGELFF.

V and J are TRBV5-4 and TRBJ2-3; TRBD2 matches at 11 bases. Per germline, CDR1 SGHNT and CDR2 YYREEE (reference sequence). The junction had 4 bases not matched to a gene; V was cut back by 2 bases and J by 2 bases. The CDR3 runs to 16 residues. The CDR3: CASSFGTSGYTDTQYF. In nucleotides, the CDR3 is TGTGCCAGCAGCTTTGGGACTAGCGGTTACACAGATACGCAGTATTTT.

This rearrangement joins TRBV19 to TRBJ1-5, with D maybe TRBD1 (5 bases). Per germline, CDR1 LNHDA and CDR2 SQIVND (reference sequence). CDR3 size: 17 residues. Trimming removed 5 bases at V and 6 bases at J, with 23 bases between. CDR3 nucleotide sequence: TGTGCCAGTAGTCCCTCCACCGGGGCCAGGGCCGGTCAGCCCCAGCATTTT. Protein product: CASSPSTGARAGQPQHF.

This clone was counted a single time. The chain is built from TRBV28 and TRBJ2-3; the D is unclear. This CDR3 spans 12 amino acids. Deletions cut 8 bases from V and 2 bases from J, with 8 bases between. CDR1 is MDHEN, CDR2 SYDVKM, per germline. The DNA of the CDR3 is TGTGCCAGCTCTGGTCTCACAGATACGCAGTATTTT. Translated: CASSGLTDTQYF.

In its sample, this clone was seen once. The DNA of the CDR3 is TGTGCCAGCAGTGAAAACAGGGGGCGTAAGATAGAAAAACTGTTTTTT. Protein sequence: CASSENRGRKIEKLFF. The chain is built from TRBV25-1 and TRBJ1-4, with TRBD1 matching 9 bases. With V trimmed by 2 bases and J by 8 bases, 9 bases remained unmatched. CDR3 length: 16 residues. Per the germline V gene, CDR1 is MGHDK and CDR2 is SYGVNS. Full variable domain (rest looked up from reference TRBV25-1 and TRBJ1-4): EADIYQTPRYLVIGTGKKITLECSQTMGHDKMYWYQQDPGMELHLIHYSYGVNSTEKGDLSSESTVSRIRTEHFPLTLESARPSHTSQYLCASSENRGRKIEKLFFGSGTQLSVL.

V is TRBV19 and J is TRBJ2-2, with a tentative D call TRBD1 (5 bases). V was trimmed by 7 bases and J by 2 bases, leaving 11 bases between them. There are 14 residues in the CDR3. Germline V lookup: CDR1 LNHDA, CDR2 SQIVND (reference sequence). CDR3 DNA sequence: TGTGCCAGTACCCGAGGACAAAACACCGGGGAGCTGTTTTTT. Encoded protein: CASTRGQNTGELFF.

The chain links TRBV7-2 to TRBJ2-1, with D possibly matching TRBD1 (5 bases). Trimming took 4 bases from V and 0 from J, leaving 10 bases between them. Germline V gives CDR1 SGHTA, CDR2 FQGNSA. This CDR3 comprises 15 residues. CDR3 residues: CASSSQVSSYNEQFF. CDR3 sequence (DNA): TGTGCCAGCAGCTCACAGGTGAGCTCCTACAATGAGCAGTTCTTC.

The chain carries TRBV5-5 and TRBJ1-2, with D perhaps TRBD1 (6 bases). V was clipped by 0 bases and J by 1 base, with 13 bases between them. The CDR3 sequence is 16 residues long. Germline lookup yields CDR1 SGHKS and CDR2 YYEKEE (reference sequence). The DNA for the CDR3 is TGTGCCAGCAGCTTGGCGGGGGCAGGGGATAACTATGGCTACACCTTC. Its translation: CASSLAGAGDNYGYTF.

This chain joins TRBV7-2 and TRBJ1-2, with no clear D. The length of the CDR3 is 13 residues. V lost 5 bases and J lost 3, with 10 bases in between. Germline lookup yields CDR1 SGHTA and CDR2 FQGNSA. The CDR3 spells CASSRRHDYGYTF. CDR3 nucleotide sequence: TGTGCCAGCAGCCGGAGACACGACTATGGCTACACCTTC.

V gene TRBV7-3 combines with J gene TRBJ1-2; possibly TRBD1 for D (5 bases). Germline V lookup: CDR1 SGHTA, CDR2 FQGTGA. V was trimmed by 5 bases and J by 7 bases, leaving 20 bases between them. The CDR3 length is 15 residues. The CDR3 loop is CASSLSGTLGIGYTF. DNA for the CDR3: TGTGCCAGCAGCCTATCTGGGACCCTAGGTATTGGCTACACCTTC.